The subject of this entry is one T cell receptor beta chain. Its antigen is unidentified. Germline assignment: CDR1 SNHLY and CDR2 FYNNEI. Unmatched junction bases numbered 4, after V lost 2 bases and J lost 1 base. The CDR3 consists of 16 residues. This sample is drawn from a study of PD-L1 blockade in urothelial cancer. Turning to the study itself: Blood gave a median approximately 130,000 T cells.

Indicated time point: peripheral blood 6 weeks after treatment start. Sample numbers ranged from 1 to 8 per patient, encompassing pretreatment and on-treatment collections. Synthetic TCR analog templates were added to each PCR reaction. The method was immunoSEQ multiplex PCR; TCRdb's version includes in-frame clones alone and lacks a portion of them. The data contain around 49,000 clones, around nine tenths of them singletons. Study-level findings and limits: When measured at 3 weeks, tumor-associated blood clones expanded more in durable-benefit patients.

The V call is TRBV2, the J call TRBJ2-3, with TRBD2 identical over 9 bases. The source of this sequence is a man aged 55 to 70 with urothelial cancer. The material was PBMCs, obtained around atezolizumab (anti-PD-L1) treatment. The CDR3 is CASSEWERGGTDTQYF. In DNA, the CDR3 is TGTGCCAGCAGTGAATGGGAGCGGGGGGGCACAGATACGCAGTATTTT.